This is a list of T cell receptor beta chains from one sample in a study of cytomegalovirus exposure and HLA in healthy donors. Repertoires were generated with immunoSEQ multiplex PCR, while TCRdb's copy carries only in-frame clones and drops some. The sample shows about 210,000 clones, about four fifths of them seen only once. The sequencing sample was made of PBMCs. The source is a male donor in good health and CMV-seropositive. The CDR3 runs from the conserved cysteine through the conserved F or W. Fields, in order: D gene, V gene, CDR3 length, clone size, J gene, CDR3 DNA, CDR3 protein. D genes are given only for firm matches. Size values are once, few and many counts, or a class for expanded clones, and some rows have none.

D: TRBD2; V: TRBV28; length: 17; size: -; J: TRBJ2-7; DNA: TGTGCCAGCAGGCCGGGACTAGCGGGCCCGAGGTCCTACGAGCAGTACTTC; CDR3: CASRPGLAGPRSYEQYF
D: -; V: TRBV4-1; length: 14; size: -; J: TRBJ2-7; DNA: TGCGCCAGCAGCCCAAATTTTAGCTCCTACGAGCAGTACTTC; CDR3: CASSPNFSSYEQYF
D: -; V: TRBV7-8; length: 17; size: -; J: TRBJ2-2; DNA: TGTGCCAGCAGCTCACCGGCAGGGGTCGCTCCCACCGGGGAGCTGTTTTTT; CDR3: CASSSPAGVAPTGELFF
D: TRBD1; V: TRBV6-5; length: 13; size: -; J: TRBJ1-2; DNA: TGTGCCAGCAGTAAGGGGACAGGGTTTAGCTACACCTTC; CDR3: CASSKGTGFSYTF
D: -; V: TRBV5-1; length: 14; size: -; J: TRBJ1-2; DNA: TGCGCCAGCAGCTTAGAACAGGTGTCCTATGGCTACACCTTC; CDR3: CASSLEQVSYGYTF
D: -; V: TRBV7-9; length: 13; size: -; J: TRBJ2-7; DNA: TGTGCCAGCAGCCGACGTGACAGCTACGAGCAGTACTTC; CDR3: CASSRRDSYEQYF
D: -; V: TRBV10-3; length: 13; size: -; J: TRBJ1-4; DNA: TGTGCCATTTCCAGGGGCGCGAATGAAAAACTGTTTTTT; CDR3: CAISRGANEKLFF
D: TRBD1; V: TRBV29-1; length: 12; size: -; J: TRBJ1-3; DNA: TGCAGCGTTCGGACAGGGGGCAACACCATATATTTT; CDR3: CSVRTGGNTIYF
D: -; V: TRBV5-1; length: 12; size: -; J: TRBJ2-1; DNA: TGCGCCAGCAGCTCCACTAGCACTGAGCAGTTCTTC; CDR3: CASSSTSTEQFF
D: -; V: TRBV6-6; length: 11; size: few; J: TRBJ1-1; DNA: TGTGCCAGCGAGGGGAACACTGAAGCTTTCTTT; CDR3: CASEGNTEAFF
D: -; V: TRBV29-1; length: 13; size: -; J: TRBJ1-5; DNA: TGCAGCGTTAAACAGGGAGGCAATCAGCCCCAGCATTTT; CDR3: CSVKQGGNQPQHF
D: -; V: TRBV5-4; length: 15; size: -; J: TRBJ2-2; DNA: TGTGCCAGCAGCTTGATGCGCCAGAACACCGGGGAGCTGTTTTTT; CDR3: CASSLMRQNTGELFF
D: -; V: TRBV4-2; length: 16; size: -; J: TRBJ1-5; DNA: TGTGCCAGCAGCCAAGATGAGTCAGGGTTGAATCAGCCCCAGCATTTT; CDR3: CASSQDESGLNQPQHF
D: -; V: TRBV5-1; length: 15; size: -; J: TRBJ2-7; DNA: TGCGCCAGCAGCTTGGGCTCCATGCGGGGAGGCGAGCAGTACTTC; CDR3: CASSLGSMRGGEQYF
D: -; V: TRBV7-9; length: 16; size: -; J: TRBJ2-7; DNA: TGTGCCAGCGTATTGGGGACACGGGGATCCGCCTACGAGCAGTACTTC; CDR3: CASVLGTRGSAYEQYF
D: -; V: TRBV19; length: 11; size: few; J: TRBJ1-1; DNA: TGTGCCAGTATAAGGGGCACTGAAGCTTTCTTT; CDR3: CASIRGTEAFF
D: -; V: TRBV18; length: 13; size: few; J: TRBJ1-2; DNA: TGTGCCAGCTCTTTTGACGGGAACTATGGCTACACCTTC; CDR3: CASSFDGNYGYTF
D: -; V: TRBV27; length: 16; size: few; J: TRBJ2-7; DNA: TGTGCCAGCAGTTTATACGGAGCTACCCTGGCCTACGAGCAGTACTTC; CDR3: CASSLYGATLAYEQYF
D: -; V: TRBV9; length: 13; size: -; J: TRBJ1-2; DNA: TGTGCCAGCAGCGAGGACACAAACTATGGCTACACCTTC; CDR3: CASSEDTNYGYTF
D: TRBD2; V: TRBV15; length: 19; size: few; J: TRBJ2-4; DNA: TGTGCCACCAGCAGACTAGCGGGGAAGGCTGTGATGGCCAAAAACATTCAGTACTTC; CDR3: CATSRLAGKAVMAKNIQYF
D: -; V: TRBV27; length: 16; size: -; J: TRBJ1-5; DNA: TGTGCCAGCAGTTTATCGGTGGCTTATAGCAATCAGCCCCAGCATTTT; CDR3: CASSLSVAYSNQPQHF
D: TRBD1; V: TRBV7-7; length: 15; size: -; J: TRBJ2-5; DNA: TGTGCCAGCAGCCCAGGGACAGGGGACGAAGAGACCCAGTACTTC; CDR3: CASSPGTGDEETQYF
D: -; V: TRBV11-3; length: 15; size: few; J: TRBJ2-3; DNA: TGTGCCAGCAGCTTCCGGGGGATTAGCACAGATACGCAGTATTTT; CDR3: CASSFRGISTDTQYF
D: TRBD2; V: TRBV18; length: 15; size: few; J: TRBJ2-3; DNA: TGTGCCAGCTCACAGAGCGGGGGGGGCACAGATACGCAGTATTTT; CDR3: CASSQSGGGTDTQYF
D: TRBD1; V: TRBV5-4; length: 18; size: -; J: TRBJ1-1; DNA: TGTGCCAGCAGACCGGGGGGGGGAACAGGGGGCCTGAACACTGAAGCTTTCTTT; CDR3: CASRPGGGTGGLNTEAFF
D: TRBD2; V: TRBV28; length: 15; size: -; J: TRBJ2-4; DNA: TGTGCCAGCAGCAAGACTAGCGGGAGAGGGAACATTCAGTACTTC; CDR3: CASSKTSGRGNIQYF
D: -; V: TRBV29-1; length: 13; size: -; J: TRBJ1-1; DNA: TGCAGCGGCCGCAGGGGAAGAAGCACTGAAGCTTTCTTT; CDR3: CSGRRGRSTEAFF
D: TRBD1; V: TRBV23-1; length: 17; size: -; J: TRBJ2-7; DNA: TGCGCCAGCAGTCAATTCCACAGGGGGCCTTCAGGCTACGAGCAGTACTTC; CDR3: CASSQFHRGPSGYEQYF
D: TRBD2; V: TRBV11-3; length: 12; size: few; J: TRBJ2-1; DNA: TGTGCCAGCATGGGACTAGCGGGAGAGCAGTTCTTC; CDR3: CASMGLAGEQFF
D: TRBD2; V: TRBV9; length: 14; size: -; J: TRBJ2-7; DNA: TGTGCCAGCAGCGGACGGGAGGGCTGGAACGAGCAGTACTTC; CDR3: CASSGREGWNEQYF
D: -; V: TRBV28; length: 11; size: few; J: TRBJ2-7; DNA: TGTGCCAGCTCTACGGGATACGAGCAGTACTTC; CDR3: CASSTGYEQYF
D: TRBD1; V: TRBV11-2; length: 17; size: -; J: TRBJ1-4; DNA: TGTGCCAGCAGCCCCCCGCGACAGGGGGCAACTAATGAAAAACTGTTTTTT; CDR3: CASSPPRQGATNEKLFF
D: TRBD2; V: TRBV4-1; length: 20; size: -; J: TRBJ2-1; DNA: TGCGCCAGCAGCCAAGATCTTGAGACTAGCGGGGGCCGGTTCTACAATGAGCAGTTCTTC; CDR3: CASSQDLETSGGRFYNEQFF
D: TRBD2; V: TRBV5-1; length: 15; size: -; J: TRBJ2-3; DNA: TGCGCCAGCAGCTTAGCGCGGGGGGTCACAGATACGCAGTATTTT; CDR3: CASSLARGVTDTQYF
D: -; V: TRBV2; length: 11; size: -; J: TRBJ2-5; DNA: TGTGCCAGCAGTAAACTAGAGACCCAGTACTTC; CDR3: CASSKLETQYF
D: TRBD1; V: TRBV11-2; length: 12; size: -; J: TRBJ2-7; DNA: TGTGCCAGCGGCCGGGACAGTTACGAGCAGTACTTC; CDR3: CASGRDSYEQYF
D: -; V: TRBV9; length: 14; size: -; J: TRBJ1-5; DNA: TGTGCCAGCAGCCCGGACGGGGTGAGGCAGCCCCAGCATTTT; CDR3: CASSPDGVRQPQHF
D: -; V: TRBV11-1; length: 15; size: -; J: TRBJ2-7; DNA: TGTGCCAGCAGCTTAGTACAGGATATCGCCTACGAGCAGTACTTC; CDR3: CASSLVQDIAYEQYF
D: TRBD1; V: TRBV9; length: 15; size: -; J: TRBJ1-2; DNA: TGTGCCAGCAGCGTAGAGGGCAGGGGGTACTATGGCTACACCTTC; CDR3: CASSVEGRGYYGYTF
D: -; V: TRBV7-8; length: 16; size: -; J: TRBJ2-2; DNA: TGTGCCAGCAGCCTCCGGTCTCGATTAGACACCGGGGAGCTGTTTTTT; CDR3: CASSLRSRLDTGELFF
D: TRBD2; V: TRBV29-1; length: 13; size: -; J: TRBJ2-7; DNA: TGCAGCGCCGTGGGACTAGCCTGTCACGAGCAGTACTTC; CDR3: CSAVGLACHEQYF
D: -; V: TRBV7-2; length: 13; size: few; J: TRBJ1-1; DNA: TGTGCCAGCAGCTTAGCGGAGGGCCGGAGGGCTTTCTTT; CDR3: CASSLAEGRRAFF
D: TRBD1; V: TRBV6-5; length: 14; size: -; J: TRBJ2-3; DNA: TGTGCCAGCAGTTACTCGACAGGGAAGGATACGCAGTATTTT; CDR3: CASSYSTGKDTQYF
D: -; V: TRBV6-1; length: 14; size: -; J: TRBJ2-7; DNA: TGTGCCAGCAACTTCATCGGGTCCTCCTACGAGCAGTACTTC; CDR3: CASNFIGSSYEQYF
D: -; V: TRBV19; length: 15; size: -; J: TRBJ1-5; DNA: TGTGCCAGTAATACAGATCGCGGAAAGAGGCAGCCCCAGCATTTT; CDR3: CASNTDRGKRQPQHF